Shown below are 8 T cell receptor beta chains from a single sample sequenced in a study. The sorted Tregs were CD4+CD25+CD127-/low cells. In TCRdb, the 5' RACE reads were re-called with MiXCR into one record per CDR3 protein. Among around 34,000 distinct CDR3 sequences, roughly 27% were seen once, and the ten largest hold over 2%. The sequenced material came from tumor-infiltrating Tregs sorted from the breast tumor. The receptors originated from a female donor with breast cancer.

For this clonotype: Without the conserved terminal phenylalanine or tryptophan, this CDR3 likely stems from a read error. The CDR3 sequence: CASSSTGRLSYNEQFS. As DNA, the CDR3 is TGTGCCAGCAGTTCGACGGGAAGGCTTTCCTACAATGAGCAGTTCTCC. The chain combines TRBV27 with TRBJ2-1; D is possibly TRBD2 (5 bases). This CDR3 has 16 amino acids. V shed 4 bases and J shed 1 base, with 14 bases lying between them. Germline V gene data show CDR1 as MNHEY and CDR2 as SMNVEV (reference sequence).

This clonotype has at least ten counts. The rearrangement uses TRBV12-3 or TRBV12-4 and TRBJ1-3, with D hard to call. Trimming stripped 0 bases from V and 0 bases from J, with 9 bases between. The CDR3 has 16 residues. The DNA of the CDR3 is TGTGCCAGCAGTTTAGCAGGGCGGAACTCTGGAAACACCATATATTTT. This codes for CASSLAGRNSGNTIYF.

Regarding this clonotype: A much larger clone lies one base from this, so it may be a read error. The chain couples TRBV5-1 to TRBJ1-1; 7 nucleotides match TRBD1. Germline V gives CDR1 SGHRS, CDR2 YFSETQ. CDR3 size: 15 residues. Here the CDR3 reads CASSLLPTRQGEASF. In DNA form, the CDR3 reads TGCGCCAGCAGCCTCCTTCCGACGCGACAGGGAGAAGCTTCCTTT.

This clonotype was seen at least ten times. The chain employs TRBV20-1 and TRBJ2-3; D remains ambiguous. Germline loops: CDR1 DFQATT, CDR2 SNEGSKA (reference sequence). Deletions cut 3 bases from V and 2 bases from J, with 9 bases between. CDR3 length: 13 residues. In DNA, the CDR3 is TGCAGTGCTAGTTCCCGGTCCACAGATACGCAGTATTTT. It yields the protein CSASSRSTDTQYF.

By proportion, this clonotype is medium-sized (0.01 to 0.1%). This chain connects TRBV6-5 to TRBJ1-2; a possible D gene is TRBD1 (6 bases). This CDR3 region has 13 residues. With 5 bases removed from V and 6 bases from J, the gap between germline ends came to 13 bases. The germline gives CDR1 MNHEY, CDR2 SVGAGI. CDR3 in DNA: TGTGCCAGCAGTCGCAGGGGTGATGATGGCTACACCTTC. This codes for CASSRRGDDGYTF.

Comments on this clonotype: A single base separates this from a much larger clone, so it may be a read error. The chain joins TRBV7-7 to TRBJ1-1; D is undetermined. There are 11 residues in the CDR3. Trimming removed 5 bases from V and 9 bases from J, with 10 bases in between. CDR1 SSHAT and CDR2 FNYEAQ come from the germline V gene (reference sequence). CDR3 sequence: CASSPREKAFF. The CDR3 DNA follows: TGTGCCAGCAGCCCGCGGGAGAAAGCTTTCTTT.

This clonotype was observed many times. The J gene is TRBJ1-5, the V gene TRBV4-1, with D possibly TRBD1 on 5 matching bases. Germline CDR1 MGHRA, CDR2 YSYEKL. The CDR3 loop spans 17 amino acids. V gave up 4 bases and J gave up 3 bases, with 19 bases separating them. CDR3 bases: TGCGCCAGCAGCCCCCTCCGAGGGAGGGGCCTCAATCAGCCCCAGCATTTT. Translating it yields CASSPLRGRGLNQPQHF.

About this clonotype itself: A read error may explain this, as a much larger clone is one base away. The genes are TRBV4-2 and TRBJ1-2, with 7 bases lining up with TRBD1. This CDR3 region has 15 residues. The V gene's germline CDR1 is LGHNA and CDR2 YNFKEQ. Unmatched junction bases numbered 6, after V lost 2 bases and J lost 3 bases. The CDR3 bases are TGTGCCAGCAGCCAACCGACAGGGAGCGACTATGGCTACACCTTC. Its translation: CASSQPTGSDYGYTF.